The 17 T cell receptor beta chains below all came from one sample that was sequenced in a study of blood T cell repertoires in COVID-19. Method: immunoSEQ multiplex PCR; TCRdb's copy keeps in-frame clones and lacks some. The top ten clones hold under 6% of a sample with 150,000 to 200,000 clones, more than 75% of them seen once. The sequenced material came from peripheral blood. Every receptor here comes from a woman in her forties or fifties with COVID-19, enrolled during active disease.

The CDR3 here is CASSVQGNYGYTF. The CDR3 coding sequence is TGTGCCAGCAGCGTACAGGGTAACTATGGCTACACCTTC. V and J are TRBV9 and TRBJ1-2, with D possibly being TRBD1 (5 bases). From germline, CDR1 is SGDLS and CDR2 YYNGEE. CDR3 length equals 13 residues. V was pared by 1 base and J by 1 base, with 5 bases between.

The CDR3 coding sequence is TGTGCCAGCCGACAGGGCCTAGGGACGCAGTATTTT. Translation: CASRQGLGTQYF. The chain couples TRBV2 to TRBJ2-3, with TRBD1 identical over 7 bases. Per germline, CDR1 SNHLY and CDR2 FYNNEI. The CDR3 extends over 12 amino acids. The V and J ends lost 8 bases and 9 bases, in that order; junction bases with no gene match: 8.

The V gene is TRBV7-2, the J gene TRBJ1-2; TRBD1 agrees at 10 bases. Germline values: CDR1 SGHTA, CDR2 FQGNSA. The length of the CDR3 is 13 residues. Losses at the gene ends were 5 bases for V and 7 bases for J; bases not matched to a gene: 4. Written as DNA, the CDR3 is TGTGCCAGCAGCCCAGACAGGGGGCTTGGCTACACCTTC. This encodes CASSPDRGLGYTF.

The chain employs TRBV19 and TRBJ2-6; tentatively, D is TRBD1 (6 bases). Trimming cost V 4 bases and J 0 bases, with 10 bases left between them. Germline CDR1 reads LNHDA; CDR2 reads SQIVND (reference sequence). This CDR3 has 16 residues. DNA of the CDR3: TGTGCCAGTAGTACAGGGGTCATCTCTGGGGCCAACGTCCTGACTTTC. This gives the protein CASSTGVISGANVLTF.

This CDR3 reads CASIPGQGNTEAFF. The CDR3 region has the DNA TGTGCCAGCATTCCGGGACAGGGGAACACTGAAGCTTTCTTT. The chain uses TRBV28 and TRBJ1-1; 9 positions match TRBD1. Looked up from germline, CDR1 is MDHEN and CDR2 is SYDVKM. This CDR3 has 14 amino acids. The V and J ends lost 7 bases and 1 base, in that order; junction bases with no gene match: 4.

The V gene is TRBV7-2, the J gene TRBJ2-1; TRBD1 is a possible D gene (6 bases). From germline, CDR1 is SGHTA and CDR2 FQGNSA. Trimming took off 1 base at V and 8 bases at J, with 27 bases between the two ends. This CDR3 is 19 amino acids long. The CDR3 coding sequence is TGTGCCAGCAGCTTAGTATCGGTAGCGTCAGGGGCATATTCTTATGAGCAGTTCTTC. Translated: CASSLVSVASGAYSYEQFF.

The V gene is TRBV7-2, the J gene TRBJ1-4; no firm D call. Looked up from germline, CDR1 is SGHTA and CDR2 is FQGNSA. With 5 bases removed from V and 1 base from J, the gap between germline ends came to 14 bases. CDR3 length equals 16 residues. The CDR3 DNA sequence: TGTGCCAGCAGCCTCAACCCGTCGGGAACTAATGAAAAACTGTTTTTT. This codes for CASSLNPSGTNEKLFF.

This chain links TRBV3-1 (or the pseudogene TRBV3-2) with TRBJ2-1, with 11 bases fitting TRBD2. CDR1 LGHDT and CDR2 YNNKEL come from the germline V gene (reference sequence). The J segment lost 9 bases and the V segment lost 6 bases, leaving 4 bases of the junction unmatched. CDR3 length: 13 amino acids. CDR3 amino acids: CASRELAGAEQFF. CDR3 nucleotides: TGTGCCAGCAGAGAACTAGCGGGGGCTGAGCAGTTCTTC.

The V gene is TRBV6-1, the J gene TRBJ2-6; TRBD1 matches 7 bases. V shed 1 base, J shed 0 bases, and the junction held 6 bases outside the gene matches. This CDR3 region has 18 residues. The V gene's germline CDR1 is MNHNS and CDR2 SASEGT. The CDR3 reads CASSEDRGGDSGANVLTF. CDR3 coding DNA: TGTGCCAGCAGTGAAGACAGGGGCGGTGACTCTGGGGCCAACGTCCTGACTTTC.

The chain joins TRBV6-2 or TRBV6-3 to TRBJ2-7; D might be TRBD1 (5 bases). V was cut by 2 bases and J by 4 bases, with 9 bases left in between. Looked up from germline, CDR1 is MNHEY and CDR2 is SVGEGT. The CDR3 totals 13 residues. CDR3 sequence: CASSYGAGYEQYF. DNA for the CDR3: TGTGCCAGCAGTTACGGGGCAGGGTACGAGCAGTACTTC.

This rearrangement joins TRBV7-3 to TRBJ2-3; possibly TRBD2 for D (6 bases). The CDR3 runs to 15 residues. V was clipped by 5 bases and J by 0 bases, with 12 bases between them. Germline values: CDR1 SGHTA, CDR2 FQGTGA. The CDR3 loop is CASSPGGTSTDTQYF. The CDR3 DNA sequence: TGTGCCAGCAGCCCCGGGGGAACTAGCACAGATACGCAGTATTTT.

The genes are TRBV5-1 and TRBJ2-3; D is possibly TRBD1 (5 bases). The CDR3 loop spans 15 amino acids. The ends were cut back, 0 bases at V and 4 bases at J, with 12 bases in the middle. The germline gives CDR1 SGHRS, CDR2 YFSETQ. The CDR3 region has the DNA TGCGCCAGCAGCTTGGAGGGGCGAAACCCAGATACGCAGTATTTT. Translating gives CASSLEGRNPDTQYF.

The V gene is TRBV11-2, the J gene TRBJ2-5, with D tentatively TRBD1 (5 bases). The CDR3 sequence is 15 residues long. From germline, CDR1 is SGHAT and CDR2 FQNNGV. Trimming removed 5 bases at V and 3 bases at J, with 16 bases between. The CDR3 is CASSGWFQGEETQYF. The CDR3 nucleotides are TGTGCCAGCAGCGGATGGTTCCAGGGCGAAGAGACCCAGTACTTC.

The CDR3 DNA reads TGCGCCAGCAGCCTCGCCGGACTAGCGGGGGGATACAATGAGCAGTTCTTC. This encodes CASSLAGLAGGYNEQFF. This chain joins TRBV4-1 and TRBJ2-1; TRBD2 aligns across 14 bases. CDR3 size: 17 residues. V trimming: 4 bases; J trimming: 4 bases; junction bases outside the gene matches: 6. CDR1 is MGHRA and CDR2 is YSYEKL in the germline V gene.

This sequence joins TRBV3-1 (or the pseudogene TRBV3-2) and TRBJ2-1, with TRBD2 matching 8 bases. Trimming removed 0 bases from V and 0 bases from J; junction bases left unmatched: 4. This CDR3 contains 17 residues. The V gene's germline CDR1 is LGHDT and CDR2 YNNKEL (reference sequence). In DNA form, the CDR3 reads TGTGCCAGCAGCCAAGATGGGGCGGGGGGCTCCTACAATGAGCAGTTCTTC. It specifies CASSQDGAGGSYNEQFF.

The V and J genes are TRBV19 and TRBJ1-1; 9 positions match TRBD1. Unmatched junction bases numbered 3, after V lost 3 bases and J lost 4 bases. The CDR3 covers 14 residues. Germline CDR1 reads LNHDA; CDR2 reads SQIVND (reference sequence). CDR3 sequence reads: CASSMGQGGTEAFF. The CDR3 coding sequence is TGTGCCAGTAGTATGGGACAGGGCGGCACTGAAGCTTTCTTT.

This clone was picked up many times. The V and J genes are TRBV3-1 (or the pseudogene TRBV3-2) and TRBJ2-1; 11 nucleotides line up with TRBD1. Germline-derived CDR1 and CDR2 are LGHDT and YNNKEL (reference sequence). Trimming cost V 4 bases and J 15 bases; bases outside gene matches: 11. This CDR3 contains 14 residues. The CDR3 bases are TGTGCCAGCAGCCCGGGACAGGGGGTGGCGAATCGGTTCTTC. This sequence encodes CASSPGQGVANRFF.